This passage covers 9 T cell receptor beta chains from one sample sequenced in a study of T cells in localized non-small cell lung cancer. Sequencing was performed with immunoSEQ multiplex PCR; in TCRdb, only in-frame clones are kept and a portion is missing. The sample comprises about 21,000 clones, roughly 87% of which are singletons, and 25% to 30% rests with the top ten. The sample here was peripheral blood mononuclear cells, taken before any cancer treatment. The receptor source for this set is a male donor at least 60 years old with stage II lung adenocarcinoma.

The chain is built from TRBV6-5 and TRBJ2-3; 9 bases agree with TRBD2. CDR3 length: 15 residues. The ends lost 5 bases at V and 3 bases at J; junction bases unmatched: 6. CDR1 and CDR2 from the germline V gene are MNHEY and SVGAGI. Here the CDR3 reads CASSRGLATTDTQYF. Written as DNA, the CDR3 is TGTGCCAGCAGTCGCGGACTAGCGACGACAGATACGCAGTATTTT.

This chain links TRBV28 with TRBJ1-2; D ambiguous. Trimming pared 7 bases from V and 1 base from J, leaving 13 bases between. CDR3 size: 14 residues. Looked up from germline, CDR1 is MDHEN and CDR2 is SYDVKM. CDR3 protein: CASNNQGINYGYTF. In DNA form, the CDR3 reads TGTGCCAGCAATAACCAAGGAATTAACTATGGCTACACCTTC.

This chain's CDR3 is CSVGRLAGASRDNEQFF. CDR3 nucleotides: TGCAGCGTTGGAAGACTAGCGGGAGCATCAAGAGACAATGAGCAGTTCTTC. The rearrangement uses TRBV29-1 and TRBJ2-1; 12 bases are a match to TRBD2. The CDR3 extends over 17 amino acids. Per the germline V gene, CDR1 is SQVTM and CDR2 is ANQGSEA. The J segment lost 5 bases and the V segment lost 4 bases, leaving 12 bases of the junction unmatched.

The chain combines TRBV28 with TRBJ1-4; 7 bases are a match to TRBD1. Trimming removed 4 bases from V and 1 base from J; junction bases left unmatched: 0. This CDR3 has 14 amino acids. Germline V gene lookup returns CDR1 MDHEN and CDR2 SYDVKM. In nucleotides, the CDR3 is TGTGCCAGCAGTTCAGGGGGAACTAATGAAAAACTGTTTTTT. Translation: CASSSGGTNEKLFF. Based on the CDR3 plus reference TRBV28 and TRBJ1-4, the full variable domain is DVKVTQSSRYLVKRTGEKVFLECVQDMDHENMFWYRQDPGLGLRLIYFSYDVKMKEKGDIPEGYSVSREKKERFSLILESASTNQTSMYLCASSSGGTNEKLFFGSGTQLSVL.

This clone was observed a handful of times. J is TRBJ1-1 and V is TRBV19; TRBD1 might be the D (6 bases). Trimming took 4 bases from V and 8 from J, leaving 8 bases between them. The germline V gene encodes CDR1 LNHDA and CDR2 SQIVND (reference sequence). CDR3 length: 11 amino acids. The CDR3 DNA is TGTGCCAGTAGTAGAGACAGGGAAGCTTTCTTT. It specifies CASSRDREAFF.

The chain is built from TRBV19 and TRBJ2-7; the match to TRBD2 covers 9 bases. Germline-derived CDR1 and CDR2 are LNHDA and SQIVND (reference sequence). The junction had 8 bases not matched to a gene; V was cut back by 3 bases and J by 2 bases. The CDR3 is made up of 16 amino acids. The chain's CDR3 is CASSMGLAGDTYEQYF. The CDR3 region has the DNA TGTGCCAGTAGTATGGGATTAGCGGGAGATACCTACGAGCAGTACTTC.

Turning to this clone: Distinct nucleotide sequences in the sample also encode this CDR3. This sequence joins TRBV18 and TRBJ2-5, with D tentatively TRBD1 (5 bases). Germline assignment: CDR1 KGHSH and CDR2 LQKENI. V was shortened by 2 bases and J by 4 bases, with 5 bases between the two germline ends. The CDR3 is 12 residues long. In DNA, the CDR3 is TGTGCCAGCTCACCAAGGGGAGAGACCCAGTACTTC. Translating gives CASSPRGETQYF.

V usage is TRBV10-2 and J usage is TRBJ1-2, with D unresolved. The CDR3 is made up of 13 amino acids. V lost 9 bases, J lost 8 bases, and 19 bases lay in between. Germline CDR1 WSHSY, CDR2 SAAADI. CDR3 in amino acids: CASLREDSRGYTF. In DNA form, the CDR3 reads TGCGCCAGTCTTCGGGAGGACTCTCGAGGCTACACCTTC.

A note on this clone: Being one base from a much bigger clone, this may be a read error. The chain has TRBV7-2 and TRBJ1-2, with D hard to call. The CDR3 contains 14 residues. Germline loops: CDR1 SGHTA, CDR2 FQGNSA. The CDR3 DNA reads as TGTGCCAGCAGCTTAGTATCCCCAGTGTATGGCAACACCTTC. It yields the protein CASSLVSPVYGNTF.